This TCR beta chain was obtained from a study of human T cells and chemical hapten exposure. Across the study: Patches that contained 0.01% DPC were applied to the upper back and read at 6 days.

TCRdb reprocessed the RACE reads with MiXCR, giving one entry per CDR3 protein. The table lists more than 100,000 distinct CDR3 sequences, roughly an eighth of them singletons. The CDR3 totals 13 residues. CDR1 SGHNT and CDR2 YYREEE come from the germline V gene (reference sequence). V was pared by 0 bases and J by 6 bases, with 8 bases between. The sample's time point: patch test 1, 2 weeks after DPC sensitization. Treatment indicated: therapeutic diphenylcyclopropenone sensitization with weekly scalp DPC. This clonotype came up a few times. The rearrangement links TRBV5-4 to TRBJ2-3; D ambiguous. The receptor was isolated from a man aged 18 to 29 with alopecia areata. Some clones in this sample may be carry-over from other donors' samples. The sample was whole blood, taken in connection with sensitization to the hapten diphenylcyclopropenone (DPC). The CDR3 region is CASSLEPPDTQYF. DNA of the CDR3: TGTGCCAGCAGCTTGGAACCCCCGGATACGCAGTATTTT.